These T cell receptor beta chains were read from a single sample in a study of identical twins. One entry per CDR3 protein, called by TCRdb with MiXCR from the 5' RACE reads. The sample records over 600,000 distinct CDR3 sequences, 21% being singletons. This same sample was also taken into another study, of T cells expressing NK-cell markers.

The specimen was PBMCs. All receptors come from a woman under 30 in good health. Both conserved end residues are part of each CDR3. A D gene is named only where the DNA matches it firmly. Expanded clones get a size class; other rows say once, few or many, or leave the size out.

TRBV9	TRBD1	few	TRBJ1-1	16	TGTGCCAGCAGCGTAACGGGACAGGGGAAGAACACTGAAGCTTTCTTT	CASSVTGQGKNTEAFF
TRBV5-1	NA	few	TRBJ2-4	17	TGCGCCAGCAGCGTTGGGCGGAGAATCTTAGCCAAAAACATTCAGTACTTC	CASSVGRRILAKNIQYF
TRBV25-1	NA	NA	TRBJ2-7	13	TGTGCCAGCAGCCTCGGGTTGATAAGAGAGCAGTACTTT	CASSLGLIREQYF
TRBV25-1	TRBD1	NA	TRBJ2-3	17	TGTGCCAGCAAAGTCCCGCCCGGGACAGCGAGCACAGATACGCAGTATTTT	CASKVPPGTASTDTQYF
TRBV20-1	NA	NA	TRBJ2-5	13	TGCAGTGCTAGGGAGGTCCGGGGGGAGACCCAGTACTTC	CSAREVRGETQYF
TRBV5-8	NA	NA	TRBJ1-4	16	TGTGCCAGCAGCTGGGCGAGGTCTAGGAACAAGGAAAAACTGTTTTTT	CASSWARSRNKEKLFF
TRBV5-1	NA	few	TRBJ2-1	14	TGCGCCAGCAGCCGGGTAGGGGATTCCAATGAGCAGTTCTTC	CASSRVGDSNEQFF
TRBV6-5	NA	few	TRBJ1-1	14	TGTGCCAGCAGTTACTCAGGGCCGTACACTGAAGCTTTCTTT	CASSYSGPYTEAFF
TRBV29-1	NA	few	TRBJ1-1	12	TGCAGCGGCACTTACGGGAACACTGAAGCTTTCTTT	CSGTYGNTEAFF
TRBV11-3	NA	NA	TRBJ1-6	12	TGTGCCAGCAGCTTTACGGGCTCACCCCTCCACTTT	CASSFTGSPLHF
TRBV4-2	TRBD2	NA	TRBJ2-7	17	TGTGCCAGCAGCCATACCTCGAGCGGGGGGGCTCCCTACGAGCAGTACTTC	CASSHTSSGGAPYEQYF
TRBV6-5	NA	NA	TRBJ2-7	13	TGTGCCAGCAGCTACCCTCCCTGGTACGAGCAGTACTTC	CASSYPPWYEQYF
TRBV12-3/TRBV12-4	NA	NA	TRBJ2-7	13	TGTGCCAGCAGTGCCGGGACTTCCGACGAGCAGTACTTC	CASSAGTSDEQYF
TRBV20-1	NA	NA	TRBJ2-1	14	TGCAGTGGGGCTGGGGACCAATTATACAATGAGCAGTTCTTC	CSGAGDQLYNEQFF
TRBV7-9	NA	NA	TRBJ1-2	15	TGTGCCAGCAGCTTAGAGGTTCCAGGGCGGCACGGCTACACCTTC	CASSLEVPGRHGYTF